The clone carrying this T cell receptor (beta chain) turned up a few times. The antigen is undetermined. The CDR3 covers 15 residues. The V gene's germline CDR1 is SGDLS and CDR2 YYNGEE. Trimming removed 0 bases from V and 4 bases from J; junction bases left unmatched: 4. This sample is part of a study of T-cell memory formation after mild COVID-19. Points from the study as a whole: Pre-infection memory held some responding clones, suggesting pre-existing cross-reactive T cells responded. Largely, contracting CD4+ clones fell within CM and EM, and contracting CD8+ clones within EMRA.

TCR alpha and TCR beta cDNA libraries carrying sample barcodes and UMIs were produced by 5'RACE using constant-segment primers. TCRdb passed the 5' RACE reads through MiXCR, listing each CDR3 protein once. This sample has 200,000 to 250,000 distinct CDR3 sequences, with 15% found just once. V and J are TRBV9 and TRBJ2-1; 7 positions match TRBD2. This sequence was found in an adult woman who had mild COVID-19 (a few samples of this study predate the infection). Cell type and time point are not known. Input material: PBMCs or a T cell subset sorted from them (not recorded which). The CDR3 nucleotides read TGTGCCAGCAGCGTAGGCGGGGGTCAGTACAATGAGCAGTTCTTC. It specifies CASSVGGGQYNEQFF.